The entry that follows covers one TCR beta chain sequence. Construction of the TCRbeta library involved unique molecular identifiers. TCRdb passed the PCR reads through MiXCR, listing each CDR3 protein once. The sample lists roughly 400,000 distinct CDR3 sequences; about a fifth were seen once. These data are taken from a study of T-cell reconstitution after alpha-beta-depleted transplantation in children. Germline assignment: CDR1 SGHRS and CDR2 YFSETQ. The germline V and J ends were trimmed by 3 bases and 2 bases, with 12 bases remaining between them. This CDR3 contains 14 residues. Sample: PBMCs from the stem cell graft donor, taken from the stem cell graft. The chain employs TRBV5-1 and TRBJ2-7, with unresolved D. This TCR was recovered from a human donor who donated a stem cell graft to a child with acute myeloid leukemia. The CDR3 bases are TGCGCCAGCAGCTGGACCGAACCAGCCTACGAGCAGTACTTC. Amino acids: CASSWTEPAYEQYF.